This passage covers 13 T cell receptor delta chains from one sample sequenced in a study of gamma-delta chains in newborns, infants, children. TCRdb reprocessed the reads using CATT. The sample includes more than 9,000 delta-chain clones, roughly 9.5% seen only once; the top ten take under 9.5%. Sequencing input: blood. These TCRs come from a child who was a newborn, infant or young child, either healthy, febrile or measles-vaccinated (not recorded which).

The chain joins TRDV2 to TRDJ1; TRDD3 matches 8 bases. The germline V gene has CDR1 GEAIGNYY and CDR2 EKD. This CDR3 is built from 18 residues. Trimming took 3 bases from V and 0 from J; bases not matched to a gene: 14. The chain's CDR3 is CACDPLSFHWGDTDKLIF. In DNA form, the CDR3 reads TGTGCCTGTGACCCTCTTTCGTTCCACTGGGGGGACACCGATAAACTCATCTTT.

A remark on this clone: The DNA translation disagrees with the TCRdb protein at residue 15, so the protein in this description comes from the DNA. V usage is TRDV2 and J usage is TRDJ1, with TRDD3 identical over 10 bases. This CDR3 is 19 amino acids long. Per the germline V gene, CDR1 is GEAIGNYY and CDR2 is EKD. CDR3 amino acids: CACDTVNTGGFLYTNKLIF. The CDR3 DNA is TGTGCCTGTGACACCGTTAATACTGGGGGATTCTTGTACACCAATAAACTCATCTTT.

This clone is categorized as medium-sized (0.01 to 0.1%). The gene calls are TRDV2 and TRDJ2; a weak D match, TRDD3 (6 bases). The CDR3 is 14 amino acids. Germline loops: CDR1 GEAIGNYY, CDR2 EKD. The V gene lost 0 bases and the J gene lost 4 bases, with 8 bases spanning the gap. The CDR3 region is CACDTWGATAQLFF. The CDR3 DNA reads TGTGCCTGTGACACCTGGGGGGCGACAGCACAACTCTTCTTT.

This clone was counted only a few times. The genes are TRAV29/DV5 and TRDJ1; D is possibly TRDD3 (6 bases). The CDR3 consists of 19 residues. CDR1 and CDR2 from the germline V gene are NSMFDY and ISSIKDK. Trimming left V 2 bases short and J 0 bases short, with 26 bases between. This chain's CDR3 is CAARLGWGFPPAYTDKLIF. The CDR3 DNA reads as TGTGCAGCAAGACTAGGATGGGGGTTCCCGCCTGCGTACACCGATAAACTCATCTTT.

This clone was counted only a few times. The rearrangement links TRDV2 to TRDJ2; 11 bases align to TRDD3. The CDR3 has 16 residues. Per germline, CDR1 GEAIGNYY and CDR2 EKD. J lost 7 bases, V lost 3 bases, and 9 bases had no gene match. Here the CDR3 DNA reads TGTGCCTGTGACGCCATACTGGGGGATAAGGGAGCACAACTCTTCTTT. This codes for CACDAILGDKGAQLFF.

This clone was detected a few times. The chain joins TRDV1 to TRDJ1; 13 positions match TRDD3. This CDR3 is built from 25 residues. Germline V gives CDR1 TSWWSYY, CDR2 QGS. Trimming removed 3 bases from V and 0 bases from J; junction bases left unmatched: 28. The CDR3 loop is CALGELTGSLHLLGDTRVYTDKLIF. CDR3 nucleotides: TGTGCTCTTGGGGAGCTAACTGGCTCCCTACATTTACTGGGGGATACGCGGGTTTACACCGATAAACTCATCTTT.

This clone was seen a handful of times. V usage is TRDV2 and J usage is TRDJ1; 7 positions agree with TRDD3. The CDR3 is 16 amino acids. V trimming: 0 bases; J trimming: 0 bases; junction bases outside the gene matches: 6. The germline V gene has CDR1 GEAIGNYY and CDR2 EKD. The DNA for the CDR3 is TGTGCCTGTGACACCGTATCTCTGGGGGACACCGATAAACTCATCTTT. Its translation is CACDTVSLGDTDKLIF.

Regarding this clone: Since a much larger clone is just one base distant, this may be a read error. This rearrangement joins TRDV2 to TRDJ1; D might be TRDD3 (5 bases). The CDR3 loop spans 16 amino acids. From germline, CDR1 is GEAIGNYY and CDR2 EKD. The CDR3 DNA sequence: TGTGCCTGTGACGCCCTCACCGGGATGTACACCGGTAAACTCATCTTT. Translated, it gives CACDALTGMYTGKLIF.

This clone occurred a few times. The chain combines TRDV1 with TRDJ1; 8 bases are a match to TRDD3. Germline V gene sequence: CDR1 TSWWSYY, CDR2 QGS. There are 17 residues in the CDR3. After removal of 0 bases from V and 0 bases from J, the junction contained 6 bases not matched to a gene. CDR3 sequence reads: CALGELNILGDTDKLIF. The DNA for the CDR3 is TGTGCTCTTGGGGAACTCAACATACTGGGGGACACCGATAAACTCATCTTT.

On this clone itself: The DNA translation disagrees with the TCRdb protein at residue 4, so the protein in this description comes from the DNA. This rearrangement joins TRDV2 to TRDJ2; 11 nucleotides line up with TRDD3. Germline CDR1 is GEAIGNYY and CDR2 is EKD. This CDR3 is 15 amino acids long. The V and J ends lost 5 bases and 3 bases, in that order; junction bases with no gene match: 4. CDR3 DNA sequence: TGTGCCTGTGGCATACTGGGGGATATGACAGCACAACTCTTCTTT. This sequence encodes CACGILGDMTAQLFF.

A few counts support this clone. Since a much larger clone is just one base distant, this may be a read error. Other DNA sequences in the sample encode the same CDR3. This chain uses TRDV2 with TRDJ1; TRDD3 is a possible D gene (6 bases). Germline V gene lookup returns CDR1 GEAIGNYY and CDR2 EKD. This CDR3 spans 17 amino acids. CDR3 loop: CACDTADRGDPTDKLIF. The CDR3 DNA is TGTGCCTGTGACACCGCGGACAGGGGGGACCCTACCGATAAACTCATCTTC.

Worth noting for this clone: Germline is not matched at one junction end, which may reflect a read error. The same CDR3 can be traced to other DNA sequences in this sample. V usage is TRDV2 and J usage is TRDJ2, with TRDD3 identical over 9 bases. Germline V lookup: CDR1 GEAIGNYY, CDR2 EKD. CDR3 length: 16 amino acids. CDR3 DNA: TGTGCCTGTGACGCCCTAGTTTGGGGGATAACAGCACAGCTCTTCTTT. Translated: CACDALVWGITAQLFF.

The genes are TRDV2 and TRDJ3; 9 bases are a match to TRDD3. Germline values: CDR1 GEAIGNYY, CDR2 EKD. The CDR3 length is 18 residues. V dropped 4 bases and J dropped 0; count of bases not matched to a gene: 6. Written as DNA, the CDR3 is TGTGCCTGTGATTCTTACTGGGGGAGCTCCTGGGACACCCGACAGATGTTTTTC. The encoded protein is CACDSYWGSSWDTRQMFF.